These 8 T cell receptor beta chains originate from one sample sequenced in a study of T cells in women clearing cervical HPV infection. The protocol was immunoSEQ multiplex PCR, while the TCRdb copy is restricted to in-frame clones and leaves out a portion. Seen in this sample are roughly 47,000 clones; the ten most common clones hold approximately 34%. Sequenced sample: blood buffy coat. These receptors were collected from a woman between 18 and 69 years old with a cervical HPV16 infection that either progressed to CIN3+ or cleared (not recorded which).

On this clone itself: The read finishes 3 residues shy of the CDR3 end, and the germline J gene is used to complete it. J is TRBJ1-1 and V is TRBV11-3; no clear D. From germline, CDR1 is SGHNT and CDR2 YENEEA. The CDR3 length is 15 residues. V was shortened by 1 base and J by 1 base, with 10 bases between the two germline ends. Partial CDR3 DNA: TGTGCCAGCAGCTTAGGAGTGGCGGGGAACACTGAA. Translating it yields CASSLGVAGNTE. The full CDR3 protein is CASSLGVAGNTEAFF.

CDR3 sequence reads: CSVEEQGGSPLHF. The DNA read from the CDR3 is TGCAGCGTTGAAGAACAGGGTGGTTCACCC. The chain joins TRBV29-1 to TRBJ1-6; D may be TRBD1 (6 bases). Read sequence stops 3 residues before the CDR3 end, and the germline J gene provides the missing end. V was clipped by 0 bases and J by 9 bases, with 9 bases between them. CDR1 and CDR2 from the germline V gene are SQVTM and ANQGSEA. The CDR3 spans 13 residues. Combining the CDR3 with reference TRBV29-1 and TRBJ1-6 gives the whole variable domain SAVISQKPSRDICQRGTSLTIQCQVDSQVTMMFWYRQQPGQSLTLIATANQGSEATYESGFVIDKFPISRPNLTFSTLTVSNMSPEDSSIYLCSVEEQGGSPLHFGNGTRLTVT.

In the case of this clone: The read stops 3 residues short of the end of the CDR3; the missing end is completed from the germline J gene. The V and J genes are TRBV19 and TRBJ1-2, with 8 bases matching TRBD1. Germline assignment: CDR1 LNHDA and CDR2 SQIVND (reference sequence). CDR3 length: 15 residues. The covered CDR3 bases are TGTGCCAGTAGTACAGACCTTCAGGGGGCGGGCGGC. Amino acids: CASSTDLQGAGG. The entire CDR3 protein reads CASSTDLQGAGGYTF.

Comments on this clone: One end of the junction does not line up with germline, which may come from a read error. The read falls 3 residues short of the CDR3 end, and the missing part is taken from the germline J gene. V and J are TRBV7-8 and TRBJ2-3; 10 bases agree with TRBD1. The CDR3 has 14 residues. Germline CDR1 is SGHVS and CDR2 is FQNEAQ. This CDR3 is CASSHRDRGDSQYF. Partial CDR3 DNA: TGTGCCAGCAGCCACCGGGACAGGGGAGATTCG.

With respect to this clone: Coverage ceases 3 residues before the CDR3 finishes, and the germline J gene fills in the end. The chain is built from TRBV10-1 and TRBJ2-3; the match to TRBD2 covers 10 bases. The CDR3 is made up of 17 amino acids. Trimming took 3 bases from V and 0 from J; bases not matched to a gene: 6. The germline CDR1 and CDR2 sequences are WNHNN and SYGVQD (reference sequence). CDR3 bases read: TGCGCCAGCAGTGATACGACTAGCGGGCGTAGCACAGATACG. Encoded protein: CASSDTTSGRSTDT. The whole CDR3 region reads CASSDTTSGRSTDTQYF.

Regarding this clone: From the germline J gene comes the end of the CDR3, since the read stops 3 residues before it. The chain recombines TRBV5-1 with TRBJ2-1, with 8 positions matching TRBD1. Germline loops: CDR1 SGHRS, CDR2 YFSETQ. CDR3 size: 16 residues. V lost 0 bases, J lost 2 bases, and 4 bases stayed unmatched. CDR3 DNA (partial): TGCGCCAGCAGCTTGGCGCAGGGGGCGGCCTACAATGAG. Its protein product is CASSLAQGAAYNE. The whole CDR3 region reads CASSLAQGAAYNEQFF.

This clone is identified as medium-sized (0.01 to 0.1%) from frequency. The read terminates 3 residues ahead of where the CDR3 ends, so the germline J gene completes it. The chain couples TRBV19 to TRBJ2-3; weak D call: TRBD1 (6 bases). Per the germline V gene, CDR1 is LNHDA and CDR2 is SQIVND (reference sequence). There are 13 residues in the CDR3. The CDR3 spells CASQTGFLGTQYF. The part of the CDR3 DNA that was read is TGTGCCAGTCAAACAGGGTTTCTAGGCACG.

In the case of this clone: The read stops 3 residues short of the end of the CDR3; the missing end is completed from the germline J gene. This rearrangement joins TRBV30 to TRBJ2-3; 8 bases agree with TRBD2. The V and J ends lost 8 bases and 4 bases, in that order; junction bases with no gene match: 8. Per the germline V gene, CDR1 is GTSNPN and CDR2 is SVGIG (reference sequence). The CDR3 runs to 13 residues. The sequenced part of the CDR3 DNA is TGTGCCCGAACTAGCGGCCAGGCAGATACG. Translated: CARTSGQADT. The whole CDR3 region reads CARTSGQADTQYF.